The 32 T cell receptor beta chains in this list originate from one sample, sequenced in a study of T cell responses to AZD1222 COVID-19 vaccine. The protocol was immunoSEQ multiplex PCR, while the TCRdb copy is restricted to in-frame clones and leaves out a portion. The sample lists about 120,000 clones; 85% to 90% were seen once. This sample comprised peripheral blood, obtained 28 days after the second AZD1222 dose. These receptors originate from an adult who received the AZD1222 COVID-19 vaccine.

The genes are TRBV11-3 and TRBJ2-1; D could derive from TRBD1 or TRBD2 (6 bases each). Germline CDR1 SGHNT, CDR2 YENEEA. The CDR3 extends over 13 amino acids. V lost 6 bases to trimming and J lost 5 bases, with 11 bases between them. CDR3 in amino acids: CASRRGPNNEQFF. The CDR3 DNA sequence: TGTGCCAGCAGACGGGGGCCTAACAATGAGCAGTTCTTC.

The chain employs TRBV10-1 and TRBJ1-1; perhaps TRBD1 as D (5 bases). Between the trimmed V and J ends, which lost 4 bases and 1 base, there was a span of 10 bases. The CDR3 has 14 residues. Germline V CDR1 and CDR2: WNHNN, SYGVQD (reference sequence). The CDR3 DNA reads as TGCGCCAGCAGTGCGGGGGTCTGGAACACTGAAGCTTTCTTT. As protein: CASSAGVWNTEAFF.

The chain combines TRBV6-1 with TRBJ1-2; D gene unclear. This CDR3 is 14 amino acids long. V lost 2 bases and J 1 base, leaving 8 bases between the germline ends. The germline V gene encodes CDR1 MNHNS and CDR2 SASEGT. The CDR3, as DNA: TGTGCCAGCAGTGAAATAGCGCGTAACTATGGCTACACCTTC. Protein product: CASSEIARNYGYTF.

This chain connects TRBV12-3 or TRBV12-4 to TRBJ1-6; the D is unclear. This CDR3 has 12 amino acids. The germline V and J ends were trimmed by 6 bases and 8 bases, with 8 bases remaining between them. CDR3 amino acids: CASSSLDSPLHF. Here the CDR3 DNA reads TGTGCCAGCAGCTCCCTGGATTCACCCCTCCACTTT.

The V call is TRBV19, the J call TRBJ1-1, with D unclear. V was cut by 8 bases and J by 0 bases, with 4 bases left in between. CDR1 LNHDA and CDR2 SQIVND come from the germline V gene (reference sequence). The CDR3 consists of 11 residues. The CDR3: CASRLNTEAFF. Written as DNA, the CDR3 is TGTGCCAGTCGGTTGAACACTGAAGCTTTCTTT.

The table lists this clone with a count of one. The chain combines TRBV5-1 with TRBJ2-2; TRBD1 might be the D (6 bases). This CDR3 region has 14 residues. Trimming left V 5 bases short and J 4 bases short, with 12 bases between. CDR1 is SGHRS and CDR2 is YFSETQ in the germline V gene. DNA of the CDR3: TGCGCCAGCAGACAGGGCCCTCCCACCGGGGAGCTGTTTTTT. Translation gives CASRQGPPTGELFF.

V and J are TRBV29-1 and TRBJ1-1; 7 bases map to TRBD1. Germline lookup yields CDR1 SQVTM and CDR2 ANQGSEA. The CDR3 loop spans 16 amino acids. With V trimmed by 0 bases and J by 0 bases, 7 bases remained unmatched. The CDR3 sequence: CSVEEIGTAMNTEAFF. CDR3 bases: TGCAGCGTTGAAGAGATCGGGACAGCGATGAACACTGAAGCTTTCTTT.

The genes are TRBV28 and TRBJ2-5, with D perhaps matching TRBD1 or TRBD2 (6 bases each). This CDR3 contains 15 residues. Germline CDR1 MDHEN, CDR2 SYDVKM. V shed 6 bases and J shed 4 bases, with 18 bases lying between them. CDR3 DNA sequence: TGTGCCAGCAGCGAGCGGGCAGGGGTTCCAGAGACCCAGTACTTC. It yields the protein CASSERAGVPETQYF.

V is TRBV5-1 and J is TRBJ1-4; D gene uncertain. This CDR3 comprises 14 residues. Deletions cut 0 bases from V and 5 bases from J, with 8 bases between. Germline-derived CDR1 and CDR2 are SGHRS and YFSETQ. CDR3 nucleotide sequence: TGCGCCAGCAGCTTGGCTACAGCGAATGAAAAACTGTTTTTT. Translation: CASSLATANEKLFF.

This clone has a handful of counts. The chain uses TRBV5-1 and TRBJ1-1, with D possibly being TRBD1 (6 bases). The CDR3 is 15 amino acids. V lost 2 bases and J lost 1, with 12 bases in between. Germline V lookup: CDR1 SGHRS, CDR2 YFSETQ. CDR3: CASSLQGASNTEAFF. The CDR3 DNA reads TGCGCCAGCAGCTTACAGGGTGCCTCGAACACTGAAGCTTTCTTT.

V usage is TRBV23-1 and J usage is TRBJ2-7; 10 bases map to TRBD1. TRBV23-1 is placed among ORFs of uncertain function. V lost 7 bases, J lost 9 bases, and 21 bases stayed unmatched. This CDR3 is built from 17 residues. This chain's CDR3 is CASNKSRDRGNYEWQYF. CDR3 in DNA: TGCGCCAGCAATAAGTCCCGGGACAGGGGTAACTACGAGTGGCAGTACTTC.

The chain is built from TRBV24-1 and TRBJ2-5; D is ambiguous. Germline V gene data show CDR1 as KGHDR and CDR2 as SFDVKD. This CDR3 region has 12 residues. The V end was cut by 9 bases, the J end by 4 bases, with 11 bases between. DNA of the CDR3: TGTGCCACCCGTGGGGTCGGAGAGACCCAGTACTTC. This encodes CATRGVGETQYF.

This clone was recorded a few times. This chain connects TRBV21-1 to TRBJ2-1; TRBD1 reflects the table's D call only, with no check against the DNA. TRBV21-1 constitutes a pseudogene. The CDR3 contains 16 residues. The CDR3 DNA is TGTGCCAGCAGCTGTCCCGCGGACAGGGAAGCTAGTGAGCAGTTCTTC. Its translation: CASSCPADREASEQFF.

The CDR3 sequence: CASSKGVTGELFF. The CDR3 DNA follows: TGCGCCAGCAGCAAAGGAGTCACCGGGGAGCTGTTTTTT. V gene TRBV5-1 combines with J gene TRBJ2-2; D remains ambiguous. The germline CDR1 and CDR2 sequences are SGHRS and YFSETQ. This CDR3 is 13 amino acids long. Between the trimmed V and J ends, which lost 4 bases and 4 bases, there was a span of 8 bases. Complete variable domain (other parts from reference TRBV5-1 and TRBJ2-2): KAGVTQTPRYLIKTRGQQVTLSCSPISGHRSVSWYQQTPGQGLQFLFEYFSETQRNKGNFPGRFSGRQFSNSRSEMNVSTLELGDSALYLCASSKGVTGELFFGEGSRLTVL.

This chain joins TRBV11-2 and TRBJ2-3; D may correspond to TRBD1 or TRBD2 (6 bases each). V shed 4 bases and J shed 6 bases, with 17 bases lying between them. The length of the CDR3 is 15 residues. In germline, CDR1 is SGHAT, CDR2 FQNNGV. CDR3 loop: CASSSLEGGRDTQYF. In DNA form, the CDR3 reads TGTGCCAGCAGCTCTCTAGAAGGGGGGAGGGATACGCAGTATTTT.

The genes are TRBV4-2 and TRBJ2-2; 8 nucleotides line up with TRBD2. Germline CDR1 reads LGHNA; CDR2 reads YNFKEQ. Germline trimming cut 4 bases from V and 5 bases from J; bases unmatched to any gene: 12. CDR3 size: 17 residues. The CDR3 region is CASSPRRTGGRTGELFF. CDR3 sequence (DNA): TGTGCCAGCAGCCCACGAAGGACGGGGGGGCGAACCGGGGAGCTGTTTTTT.

The chain couples TRBV6-1 to TRBJ2-1; 7 positions match TRBD2. With 5 bases clipped from V and 2 bases from J, the junction kept 9 bases outside the gene matches. Looked up from germline, CDR1 is MNHNS and CDR2 is SASEGT. The CDR3 has 16 amino acids. CDR3 sequence reads: CASSQGAGIAYNEQFF. CDR3 sequence (DNA): TGTGCCAGCAGTCAAGGAGCGGGGATCGCCTACAATGAGCAGTTCTTC.

This clone came up once. The J gene is TRBJ2-7, the V gene TRBV14, with 7 positions matching TRBD1. Losses at the gene ends were 1 base for V and 12 bases for J; bases not matched to a gene: 6. Germline CDR1 SGHDN, CDR2 FVKESK. This CDR3 is built from 12 residues. CDR3 nucleotides: TGTGCCAGCAGCCAAGTTACAGGGGTTTGGTACTTC. It encodes CASSQVTGVWYF.

This chain joins TRBV11-3 and TRBJ2-5, with TRBD2 matching 8 bases. The length of the CDR3 is 15 residues. Germline trimming cut 5 bases from V and 4 bases from J; bases unmatched to any gene: 9. Germline values: CDR1 SGHNT, CDR2 YENEEA. CDR3 DNA sequence: TGTGCCAGCAGCCCTCGGGGGGGCCTGGGAGAGACCCAGTACTTC. This codes for CASSPRGGLGETQYF.

The rearrangement links TRBV15 to TRBJ2-5; D is tentatively TRBD1 or TRBD2 (6 bases each). The germline V gene has CDR1 LNHNV and CDR2 YYDKDF (reference sequence). This CDR3 has 15 residues. Trimming shortened V by 0 bases and J by 5 bases, and 13 bases separated the two germline ends. In DNA, the CDR3 is TGTGCCACCAGCAGAGATGTAGGGGGGCGGGAGACCCAGTACTTC. It is translated as CATSRDVGGRETQYF.

The J gene is TRBJ1-2, the V gene TRBV5-1, with 8 bases aligning to TRBD1. The CDR3 has 14 amino acids. Unmatched junction bases numbered 6, after V lost 4 bases and J lost 4 bases. Germline values: CDR1 SGHRS, CDR2 YFSETQ. DNA of the CDR3: TGCGCCAGCAGCCGAGGACAGGGAATCTATGGCTACACCTTC. Protein product: CASSRGQGIYGYTF. Complete variable domain (other parts from reference TRBV5-1 and TRBJ1-2): KAGVTQTPRYLIKTRGQQVTLSCSPISGHRSVSWYQQTPGQGLQFLFEYFSETQRNKGNFPGRFSGRQFSNSRSEMNVSTLELGDSALYLCASSRGQGIYGYTFGSGTRLTVV.

The rearrangement uses TRBV24-1 and TRBJ1-5; D is unclear. The CDR3 runs to 13 residues. Germline V lookup: CDR1 KGHDR, CDR2 SFDVKD. V lost 5 bases to trimming and J lost 6 bases, with 10 bases between them. The DNA of the CDR3 is TGTGCCACCAGTGGAGAGGATGGTCAGCCCCAGCATTTT. This codes for CATSGEDGQPQHF.

The chain couples TRBV27 to TRBJ2-7; maybe TRBD1 (6 bases). The germline V gene encodes CDR1 MNHEY and CDR2 SMNVEV (reference sequence). The CDR3 is 17 residues long. V shed 6 bases and J shed 6 bases, with 27 bases lying between them. CDR3 bases: TGTGCCAGCAGGACGACAGGTCTTTACCCCAAGGATCCCGAGCAGTACTTC. It is translated as CASRTTGLYPKDPEQYF.

The rearrangement joins TRBV28 to TRBJ2-5; D possibly uses TRBD1 or TRBD2 (6 bases each). The CDR3 totals 14 residues. Germline V gene sequence: CDR1 MDHEN, CDR2 SYDVKM. Trimming shortened V by 6 bases and J by 2 bases, and 13 bases separated the two germline ends. The CDR3 DNA is TGTGCCAGCAGCCCCGGGGGCCTACAAGAGACCCAGTACTTC. This gives the protein CASSPGGLQETQYF.

The chain uses TRBV7-3 and TRBJ2-1; the match to TRBD1 covers 7 bases. Germline V gives CDR1 SGHTA, CDR2 FQGTGA. This CDR3 has 13 residues. J gave up 4 bases and V 4 bases, and 1 base lay outside the gene matches. The CDR3 sequence is CASSSTGYNEQFF. The CDR3 bases are TGTGCCAGCAGCTCGACAGGGTACAATGAGCAGTTCTTC.

This chain joins TRBV14 and TRBJ1-2; 8 bases match TRBD1. Germline lookup yields CDR1 SGHDN and CDR2 FVKESK. V shed 0 bases and J 2 bases; nucleotides not matched to a gene: 14. The CDR3 runs 19 residues. The CDR3 coding sequence is TGTGCCAGCAGCCAAGACGCCTCATCGGGACAGGTTGGGAACTATGGCTACACCTTC. It encodes CASSQDASSGQVGNYGYTF.

The J gene is TRBJ1-6, the V gene TRBV21-1. TRBV21-1 is shown as a pseudogene. The CDR3 length is 15 residues. CDR3 coding DNA: TGTGCCAGCAGCTTCAGAGGGGGGGCGGATTCACCCCTCCACTTT. This gives the protein CASSFRGGADSPLHF.

This chain connects TRBV3-1 (or the pseudogene TRBV3-2) to TRBJ1-5; D gene uncertain. This CDR3 contains 15 residues. Germline CDR1 reads LGHDT; CDR2 reads YNNKEL (reference sequence). The V and J ends lost 2 bases and 5 bases respectively, with 13 bases between them. CDR3 protein: CASSQSGPRDQPQHF. As DNA, the CDR3 is TGTGCCAGCAGCCAATCCGGGCCGCGGGATCAGCCCCAGCATTTT.

V is TRBV9 and J is TRBJ1-2; the match to TRBD1 covers 9 bases. V dropped 3 bases and J dropped 6; count of bases not matched to a gene: 12. Germline V gene lookup returns CDR1 SGDLS and CDR2 YYNGEE. CDR3 size: 16 residues. This chain's CDR3 is CASSEDRGHLGDGYTF. In DNA form, the CDR3 reads TGTGCCAGCAGCGAGGACAGGGGCCACTTGGGAGATGGCTACACCTTC.

The chain couples TRBV7-6 to TRBJ2-2; 8 positions agree with TRBD1. V trimming: 5 bases; J trimming: 4 bases; junction bases outside the gene matches: 6. Germline-derived CDR1 and CDR2 are SGHVS and FNYEAQ. The CDR3 totals 15 residues. CDR3 nucleotide sequence: TGTGCCAGCAGCCCGACAGGGGAACTCACCGGGGAGCTGTTTTTT. Amino acid sequence: CASSPTGELTGELFF.

The J gene is TRBJ2-7, the V gene TRBV6-2 or TRBV6-3; D is unresolved. Germline CDR1 MNHEY, CDR2 SVGEGT. This CDR3 comprises 12 residues. Trimming pared 0 bases from V and 5 bases from J, leaving 5 bases between. The chain's CDR3 is CASSYSRDEQYF. Here the CDR3 DNA reads TGTGCCAGCAGTTACTCTCGGGACGAGCAGTACTTC.

V usage is TRBV6-5 and J usage is TRBJ1-6; 7 nucleotides align to TRBD1. CDR3 length: 14 amino acids. Unmatched junction bases numbered 8, after V lost 6 bases and J lost 9 bases. CDR1 and CDR2 (germline): MNHEY, SVGAGI. CDR3 loop: CASSRDRVGSPLHF. The DNA of the CDR3 is TGTGCCAGCAGCCGAGACAGGGTGGGTTCACCCCTCCACTTT.